This T cell receptor (beta chain) was sequenced during a study of T cell repertoires in ileal Crohn's disease. The wider study: All patients had surgery for stricturing (around 60%) or penetrating (about 40%) disease. At postoperative colonoscopy, neoterminal ileum biopsies were taken as M6. Findings and caveats of the study: Compared with non-smokers, active smokers at surgery showed more clonal expansions.

The CDR3 runs 12 residues. Germline V gene data show CDR1 as MDHEN and CDR2 as SYDVKM. V was trimmed by 3 bases and J by 10 bases, leaving 13 bases between them. The protocol was immunoSEQ multiplex PCR, while the TCRdb copy is restricted to in-frame clones and leaves out a portion. The data hold more than 2,000 clones, with approximately 81% observed a single time. Time point specified: neoterminal ileum biopsy at postoperative endoscopy, about 6 months after surgery. Remarks on this clone: Its antigen is undetermined.

V usage is TRBV28 and J usage is TRBJ2-7; D may be TRBD2 (6 bases). Input material: ileal tissue. This receptor was obtained from an adult with Crohn's disease. Written as DNA, the CDR3 is TGTGCCAGCAGTTTTCTGGGGGGTCGCCAGTACTTC. This gives the protein CASSFLGGRQYF.